Each of the 23 T cell receptor beta chains below was sequenced from the same sample in a study of response to subunit inactivated influenza vaccine. Each CDR3 protein gets one entry after TCRdb re-called the RT-PCR reads with MiXCR. The data show a few hundred thousand distinct CDR3 sequences, just over 20% seen once. Sample: PBMCs from blood, taken less than 22 months after vaccination. The receptors were gathered from a man between 50 and 70 years old who received an inactivated influenza vaccine.

As to this clonotype: This may be a read error: a much more frequent sequence differs by one nucleotide. This rearrangement joins TRBV3-1 to TRBJ1-1; tentative D call: TRBD1 (5 bases). V lost 8 bases and J lost 5, with 24 bases in between. The V gene's germline CDR1 is LGHDT and CDR2 YNNKEL (reference sequence). This CDR3 is built from 16 residues. The DNA of the CDR3 is TGTGCCAGCGCCAGATCGAAGGGTTCGGGACGGACTGAAGCTTTCTTT. Amino acid sequence: CASARSKGSGRTEAFF.

This clonotype turned up a few times. The gene calls are TRBV7-8 and TRBJ2-2; D gene ambiguous. CDR3 length: 14 residues. Deletions cut 5 bases from V and 6 bases from J, with 13 bases between. The germline gives CDR1 SGHVS, CDR2 FQNEAQ. The CDR3 coding sequence is TGTGCCAGCAGCCCCCCTATTGGGTCCGGGGAGCTGTTTTTT. Protein: CASSPPIGSGELFF.

This clonotype was seen at least ten times. This chain uses TRBV28 with TRBJ2-2; 8 bases map to TRBD1. V shed 5 bases, J shed 1 base, and the junction held 6 bases outside the gene matches. This CDR3 has 16 amino acids. CDR1 is MDHEN, CDR2 SYDVKM, per germline. The CDR3 is CASSALGQVNTGELFF. The CDR3, as DNA: TGTGCCAGCAGTGCATTGGGACAGGTGAACACCGGGGAGCTGTTTTTT. Supplemented by reference TRBV28 and TRBJ2-2, the full variable domain reads DVKVTQSSRYLVKRTGEKVFLECVQDMDHENMFWYRQDPGLGLRLIYFSYDVKMKEKGDIPEGYSVSREKKERFSLILESASTNQTSMYLCASSALGQVNTGELFFGEGSRLTVL.

The chain carries TRBV7-6 and TRBJ2-5, with D uncertain. CDR3 length equals 16 residues. Germline V CDR1 and CDR2: SGHVS, FNYEAQ. V lost 2 bases, J lost 3 bases, and 16 bases lay in between. For the CDR3, the DNA is TGTGCCAGCAGCTTATTTACGGACGTTCTAAAAGAGACCCAGTACTTC. This encodes CASSLFTDVLKETQYF. Full variable domain (rest looked up from reference TRBV7-6 and TRBJ2-5): GAGVSQSPRYKVTKRGQDVALRCDPISGHVSLYWYRQALGQGPEFLTYFNYEAQQDKSGLPNDRFSAERPEGSISTLTIQRTEQRDSAMYRCASSLFTDVLKETQYFGPGTRLLVL.

This clonotype was seen a handful of times. CDR3 in amino acids: CASVPDRVGNTDTQYF. CDR3 nucleotides: TGTGCCAGCGTTCCGGACAGGGTCGGCAACACAGATACGCAGTATTTT. V is TRBV12-3 or TRBV12-4 and J is TRBJ2-3; TRBD1 matches 8 bases. V was clipped by 8 bases and J by 2 bases; unmatched bases: 12. The CDR3 sequence is 16 residues long.

There are a few counts of this clonotype. The rearrangement uses TRBV12-3 or TRBV12-4 and TRBJ1-3, with 8 bases identical to TRBD1. With V trimmed by 6 bases and J by 4 bases, 11 bases remained unmatched. The CDR3 runs 16 residues. Here the CDR3 reads CASRLFGQGEGNTIYF. CDR3 nucleotide sequence: TGTGCCAGCAGACTTTTCGGACAGGGTGAAGGAAACACCATATATTTT.

This clonotype has only a few counts. The V call is TRBV4-2, the J call TRBJ2-1, with D tentatively TRBD2 (6 bases). V lost 4 bases, J lost 5 bases, and 15 bases lay in between. Germline V gene data show CDR1 as LGHNA and CDR2 as YNFKEQ. The CDR3 contains 15 residues. CDR3: CASSPMRLGDNEQFF. The CDR3 DNA reads TGTGCCAGCAGCCCTATGAGACTAGGTGACAATGAGCAGTTCTTC.

This rearrangement joins TRBV28 to TRBJ2-1; 8 bases map to TRBD2. V shed 5 bases, J shed 9 bases, and the junction held 3 bases outside the gene matches. The CDR3 has 12 residues. The germline CDR1 and CDR2 sequences are MDHEN and SYDVKM. The CDR3 region is CASSRLAFEQFF. Written as DNA, the CDR3 is TGTGCCAGCAGTAGACTAGCGTTTGAGCAGTTCTTC.

This rearrangement joins TRBV5-1 to TRBJ2-7, with 11 bases identical to TRBD1. This CDR3 is 14 amino acids long. With V trimmed by 4 bases and J by 5 bases, 5 bases remained unmatched. Germline loops: CDR1 SGHRS, CDR2 YFSETQ. The CDR3 spells CASSLGQGADEQYF. As DNA, the CDR3 is TGCGCCAGCAGCCTAGGACAGGGGGCAGACGAGCAGTACTTC.

J is TRBJ2-7 and V is TRBV29-1, with 8 bases lining up with TRBD2. CDR1 is SQVTM and CDR2 is ANQGSEA in the germline V gene. This CDR3 comprises 14 residues. V lost 3 bases to trimming and J lost 5 bases; unmatched junction nucleotides: 9. The CDR3 sequence: CSVDRYGTRDEQYF. The CDR3 bases are TGCAGCGTTGATCGCTATGGGACTAGAGACGAGCAGTACTTC.

The chain carries TRBV5-1 and TRBJ2-7; D tentatively fits TRBD1 or TRBD2 (5 bases each). Deletions cut 2 bases from V and 2 bases from J, with 17 bases between. CDR3 size: 16 residues. Germline V CDR1 and CDR2: SGHRS, YFSETQ. CDR3 nucleotide sequence: TGCGCCAGCAGCTTAGGGACGGAAAGCCTAACCTACGAGCAGTACTTC. This translates into CASSLGTESLTYEQYF.

This clonotype was recorded once. The chain couples TRBV28 to TRBJ2-3, with D possibly being TRBD2 (6 bases). Between the trimmed V and J ends, which lost 6 bases and 0 bases, there was a span of 25 bases. CDR3 length: 19 amino acids. Germline V gene lookup returns CDR1 MDHEN and CDR2 SYDVKM. The CDR3 region has the DNA TGTGCCAGCAGCTCAACTAGCTCATATGGGCCTACTAGCACAGATACGCAGTATTTT. Amino acid sequence: CASSSTSSYGPTSTDTQYF.

This clonotype occurred a few times. The chain links TRBV19 to TRBJ1-5; TRBD1 agrees at 7 bases. J was trimmed by 3 bases and V by 10 bases; bases with no gene match: 6. The V gene's germline CDR1 is LNHDA and CDR2 SQIVND (reference sequence). The CDR3 runs 13 residues. The DNA of the CDR3 is TGTGCCACTACGACAGGGTTCAATCAGCCCCAGCATTTT. Its translation: CATTTGFNQPQHF.

The genes are TRBV20-1 and TRBJ2-3, with 12 bases identical to TRBD2. Germline V gives CDR1 DFQATT, CDR2 SNEGSKA (reference sequence). The CDR3 consists of 17 residues. After removal of 3 bases from V and 2 bases from J, the junction contained 9 bases not matched to a gene. CDR3 nucleotide sequence: TGCAGTGCTAGTCCCCTAGCGGGAGGGGGATTCACAGATACGCAGTATTTT. Translation gives CSASPLAGGGFTDTQYF.

This clonotype was seen more than once but under ten times. The chain joins TRBV5-4 to TRBJ1-5; D perhaps matches TRBD1 (6 bases). Trimming removed 3 bases at V and 4 bases at J, with 11 bases between. Germline V gene sequence: CDR1 SGHNT, CDR2 YYREEE (reference sequence). This CDR3 contains 14 residues. The CDR3 sequence: CASSSQGINQPQHF. CDR3 nucleotide sequence: TGTGCCAGCAGCTCTCAGGGGATAAATCAGCCCCAGCATTTT. Full variable domain (rest looked up from reference TRBV5-4 and TRBJ1-5): ETGVTQSPTHLIKTRGQQVTLRCSSQSGHNTVSWYQQALGQGPQFIFQYYREEENGRGNFPPRFSGLQFPNYSSELNVNALELDDSALYLCASSSQGINQPQHFGDGTRLSIL.

The rearrangement links TRBV6-2 or TRBV6-3 to TRBJ1-2, with 8 bases identical to TRBD1. Trimming took 7 bases from V and 4 from J; bases not matched to a gene: 8. Germline V gene data show CDR1 as MNHEY and CDR2 as SVGEGT. CDR3 size: 14 residues. The CDR3 is CASNSPDRAYGYTF. CDR3 bases: TGTGCCAGCAATTCCCCGGACAGGGCCTATGGCTACACCTTC.

This clonotype turned up a few times. V is TRBV12-3 or TRBV12-4 and J is TRBJ2-1, with 8 bases aligning to TRBD1. V gave up 6 bases and J gave up 4 bases; unmatched junction bases: 8. CDR3 length equals 15 residues. CDR3 in DNA: TGTGCCAGCAGGCCGGACAGGGCGGGGTACAATGAGCAGTTCTTC. Protein sequence: CASRPDRAGYNEQFF.

This clonotype was counted only a few times. The chain carries TRBV29-1 and TRBJ2-1; D may be TRBD1 or TRBD2 (5 bases each). V was pared by 3 bases and J by 7 bases, with 16 bases between. This CDR3 comprises 14 residues. Germline-derived CDR1 and CDR2 are SQVTM and ANQGSEA. CDR3 nucleotide sequence: TGCAGCGTTGACGAGGGGTTCAGGGCAAATGAGCAGTTCTTC. Translating it yields CSVDEGFRANEQFF.

The chain links TRBV5-1 to TRBJ2-7, with TRBD1 identical over 9 bases. V was pared by 6 bases and J by 7 bases, with 17 bases of the junction left unmatched. This CDR3 spans 16 amino acids. Germline V gene data show CDR1 as SGHRS and CDR2 as YFSETQ. The CDR3 nucleotides are TGCGCCAGCATGCAAACCGGACAGGGGCCTTACGGAGAGCAGTACTTC. It codes for CASMQTGQGPYGEQYF.

This clonotype was counted ten times or more. The CDR3 loop is CASTFSPRELGYGYTF. The CDR3 DNA follows: TGCGCCAGCACCTTTTCCCCCAGGGAGTTGGGGTATGGCTACACCTTC. The rearrangement links TRBV5-1 to TRBJ1-2; perhaps TRBD1 as D (5 bases). Per germline, CDR1 SGHRS and CDR2 YFSETQ. The ends were cut back, 6 bases at V and 5 bases at J, with 23 bases in the middle. The length of the CDR3 is 16 residues.

The chain joins TRBV28 to TRBJ2-7, with 8 bases that match TRBD1. Germline V lookup: CDR1 MDHEN, CDR2 SYDVKM. There are 15 residues in the CDR3. Losses at the gene ends were 3 bases for V and 4 bases for J; bases not matched to a gene: 8. Here the CDR3 reads CASSFLTGVGYEQYF. DNA of the CDR3: TGTGCCAGCAGTTTCCTGACAGGGGTTGGGTACGAGCAGTACTTC.

The chain links TRBV20-1 to TRBJ2-1, with D perhaps TRBD1 (5 bases). Germline values: CDR1 DFQATT, CDR2 SNEGSKA (reference sequence). The CDR3 is 14 residues long. Trimming pared 5 bases from V and 4 bases from J, leaving 15 bases between. The CDR3 DNA reads as TGCAGTGCTTCAGCAATAGACAGATACAATGAGCAGTTCTTC. It encodes CSASAIDRYNEQFF.

The chain recombines TRBV15 with TRBJ1-5; no clear D gene. The V gene lost 4 bases and the J gene lost 6 bases, with 19 bases spanning the gap. From germline, CDR1 is LNHNV and CDR2 YYDKDF (reference sequence). The CDR3 length is 16 residues. CDR3 protein: CATSTATSLARQPQHF. DNA for the CDR3: TGTGCCACCAGCACGGCAACTTCTCTTGCGCGTCAGCCCCAGCATTTT.